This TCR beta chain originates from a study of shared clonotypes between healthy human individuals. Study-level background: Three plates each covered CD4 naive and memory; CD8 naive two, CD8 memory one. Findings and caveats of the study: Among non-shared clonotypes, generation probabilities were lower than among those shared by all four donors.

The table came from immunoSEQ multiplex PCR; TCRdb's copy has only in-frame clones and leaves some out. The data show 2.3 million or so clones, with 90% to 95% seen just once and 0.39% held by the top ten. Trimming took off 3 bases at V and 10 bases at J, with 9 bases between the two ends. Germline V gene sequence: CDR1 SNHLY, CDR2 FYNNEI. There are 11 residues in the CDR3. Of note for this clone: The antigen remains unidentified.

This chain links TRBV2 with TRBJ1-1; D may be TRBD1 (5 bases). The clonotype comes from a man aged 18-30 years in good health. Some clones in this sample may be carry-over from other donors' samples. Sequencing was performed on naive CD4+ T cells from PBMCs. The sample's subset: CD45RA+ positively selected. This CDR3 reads CASSDQGRAFF. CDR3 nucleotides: TGTGCCAGCAGTGATCAGGGACGAGCTTTCTTT.